The 15 T cell receptor beta chains presented below share a single source sample, sequenced in a study of blood T cells in healthy people across ages. Using a J-beta primer mix together with a sample-barcoded 5' primer, a second PCR was run for about 7 to 12 cycles. TCRdb passed the 5' RACE reads through MiXCR, listing each CDR3 protein once. Here the sample spans fewer than 2,000,000 distinct CDR3 sequences, more than 35% being singletons. Sequencing was done on a sample of blood. The receptor source for this set is a human donor in good health.

In its sample, this clonotype was seen a few times. V is TRBV9 and J is TRBJ1-4; 7 nucleotides agree with TRBD1. V lost 4 bases to trimming and J lost 8 bases; unmatched junction nucleotides: 11. Germline CDR1 reads SGDLS; CDR2 reads YYNGEE. The CDR3 has 15 residues. In nucleotides, the CDR3 is TGTGCCAGCAGCTTCGCGGGACAGAAGGGGGAAAAACTGTTTTTT. The encoded protein is CASSFAGQKGEKLFF.

The gene calls are TRBV20-1 and TRBJ1-2; tentatively, D is TRBD1 (6 bases). CDR3 length: 13 amino acids. Germline lookup yields CDR1 DFQATT and CDR2 SNEGSKA (reference sequence). V shed 1 base and J shed 6 bases, with 12 bases lying between them. CDR3: CSARGRGKDGYTF. DNA of the CDR3: TGCAGTGCTAGAGGCAGGGGAAAAGATGGCTACACCTTC.

The chain joins TRBV25-1 to TRBJ1-4; D gene ambiguous. The V end lost 8 bases, the J end lost 15 bases, and 16 bases lay between the germline ends. Germline V gene lookup returns CDR1 MGHDK and CDR2 SYGVNS. The CDR3 has 11 residues. CDR3 in DNA: TGTGCCAGCCGTTTCGGCAATACGGTGTTTTTT. Amino acid sequence: CASRFGNTVFF.

The chain employs TRBV6-2 or TRBV6-3 and TRBJ2-5; D uncertain. Germline values: CDR1 MNHEY, CDR2 SVGEGT. Trimming cost V 7 bases and J 2 bases, with 17 bases left between them. The CDR3 has 15 residues. This chain's CDR3 is CASNPRFAGQETQYF. In DNA form, the CDR3 reads TGTGCCAGCAACCCGAGGTTCGCAGGACAAGAGACCCAGTACTTC.

This chain joins TRBV4-3 and TRBJ1-2; 10 bases are shared with TRBD1. CDR1 LGHNA and CDR2 YSLEER come from the germline V gene. J was trimmed by 5 bases and V by 1 base; bases with no gene match: 4. This CDR3 comprises 15 residues. DNA for the CDR3: TGCGCCAGCAGCCAAGGTGAGGGACAGGGGTATGGCTACACCTTC. It yields the protein CASSQGEGQGYGYTF.

This clonotype was recorded a few times. V is TRBV6-5 and J is TRBJ2-1; unclear D gene. The CDR3 loop spans 14 amino acids. V dropped 0 bases and J dropped 6 bases, with 9 bases sitting between them. Germline V lookup: CDR1 MNHEY, CDR2 SVGAGI. This chain's CDR3 is CASSYSQKGNEQFF. The CDR3, as DNA: TGTGCCAGCAGTTACTCACAGAAAGGCAATGAGCAGTTCTTC.

The chain uses TRBV4-3 and TRBJ1-4; D uncertain. CDR3 length: 16 residues. Between the trimmed V and J ends, which lost 0 bases and 4 bases, there was a span of 12 bases. The V gene's germline CDR1 is LGHNA and CDR2 YSLEER. This chain's CDR3 is CASSQEPGRFNEKLFF. In DNA form, the CDR3 reads TGCGCCAGCAGCCAAGAACCGGGGAGGTTTAATGAAAAACTGTTTTTT.

This clonotype was observed a handful of times. The chain is built from TRBV20-1 and TRBJ1-2; D gene uncertain. The CDR3 extends over 14 amino acids. Between the trimmed V and J ends, which lost 8 bases and 7 bases, there was a span of 23 bases. CDR1 is DFQATT and CDR2 is SNEGSKA in the germline V gene (reference sequence). The CDR3 is CSPILGVGSSGYTF. In DNA form, the CDR3 reads TGCAGTCCAATCCTTGGGGTAGGGAGCAGTGGCTACACCTTC.

The chain has TRBV20-1 and TRBJ2-5; D remains ambiguous. V gave up 5 bases and J gave up 5 bases, with 9 bases separating them. In germline, CDR1 is DFQATT, CDR2 SNEGSKA (reference sequence). This CDR3 comprises 11 residues. This chain's CDR3 is CSALSMETQYF. The CDR3 nucleotides are TGCAGTGCTTTATCCATGGAGACCCAGTACTTC.

This clonotype has just a few counts. V gene TRBV29-1 combines with J gene TRBJ1-3; D remains unclear. The V gene's germline CDR1 is SQVTM and CDR2 ANQGSEA. The CDR3 sequence is 15 residues long. The V gene lost 0 bases and the J gene lost 0 bases, with 9 bases spanning the gap. In nucleotides, the CDR3 is TGCAGCGTTGAAGAAAATGCAGTCTCTGGAAACACCATATATTTT. This encodes CSVEENAVSGNTIYF. Together with reference TRBV29-1 and TRBJ1-3, the CDR3 gives the full variable domain: SAVISQKPSRDICQRGTSLTIQCQVDSQVTMMFWYRQQPGQSLTLIATANQGSEATYESGFVIDKFPISRPNLTFSTLTVSNMSPEDSSIYLCSVEENAVSGNTIYFGEGSWLTVV.

Comment on this clonotype: One junction end disagrees with the germline gene, perhaps due to a read error. This sequence joins TRBV11-2 and TRBJ2-3, with 8 bases matching TRBD1. Germline CDR1 SGHAT, CDR2 FQNNGV. This CDR3 contains 17 residues. In DNA form, the CDR3 reads TGTGCCTGCAGCTTGGGACAGGTGAACCTGGGTACAGATACGCAGTATTTT. The encoded protein is CACSLGQVNLGTDTQYF.

The CDR3 nucleotides are TGTGCCAGCAGAGGGTCAGACGGCCATGAGCAGTTCTTC. Translation: CASRGSDGHEQFF. The chain recombines TRBV7-2 with TRBJ2-1; D is ambiguous. V was cut by 6 bases and J by 8 bases, with 14 bases left in between. Germline loops: CDR1 SGHTA, CDR2 FQGNSA. The CDR3 has 13 amino acids.

There are a few counts of this clonotype. This rearrangement joins TRBV28 to TRBJ2-7; 9 bases match TRBD1. Germline-derived CDR1 and CDR2 are MDHEN and SYDVKM. With V trimmed by 6 bases and J by 1 base, 4 bases remained unmatched. This CDR3 is 14 amino acids long. The CDR3 DNA reads TGTGCCAGCAGGCTAGACAGGGGGTCCTACGAGCAGTACTTC. The encoded protein is CASRLDRGSYEQYF.

V is TRBV20-1 and J is TRBJ1-2; TRBD1 is a possible D gene (6 bases). The CDR3 loop spans 14 amino acids. The V end was cut by 5 bases, the J end by 3 bases, with 16 bases between. From germline, CDR1 is DFQATT and CDR2 SNEGSKA (reference sequence). The CDR3 region is CSALGGQGDYGYTF. The DNA of the CDR3 is TGCAGTGCTCTTGGGGGGCAAGGGGACTATGGCTACACCTTC.

This chain links TRBV12-3 or TRBV12-4 with TRBJ1-2, with D perhaps matching TRBD1 (5 bases). The V gene lost 7 bases and the J gene lost 2 bases, with 20 bases spanning the gap. The CDR3 contains 16 residues. The CDR3: CASTPNLGPLNYGYTF. The DNA for the CDR3 is TGTGCCAGCACTCCAAATCTGGGGCCGCTCAACTATGGCTACACCTTC.